This T cell receptor (beta chain) was retrieved from a study of human thymus T cells. Study results and limitations: Thymic TCR repertoires of unrelated people reportedly overlapped highly.

Corrective cardiac operations yielded the resected thymus tissue. On this clone itself: What it recognizes is unknown. The junction does not match germline at one end; this may be a read error.

Clones were read by immunoSEQ multiplex PCR, and TCRdb kept only the in-frame ones, dropping some. Of 65,000 to 90,000 clones listed, roughly 95% are singletons. The CDR3 runs to 12 residues. The V gene's germline CDR1 is MNHEY and CDR2 SVGAGI. Sample: thymus tissue. The chain has TRBV6-5 and TRBJ2-1; D may be TRBD1 or TRBD2 (6 bases each). This sequence was found in a girl less than two years old with a congenital heart defect but otherwise immunologically healthy. The CDR3 region is CASSNSRGLQFF. The CDR3 nucleotides read TGTGCCAGCAGTAACTCCCGGGGGCTGCAGTTCTTC.